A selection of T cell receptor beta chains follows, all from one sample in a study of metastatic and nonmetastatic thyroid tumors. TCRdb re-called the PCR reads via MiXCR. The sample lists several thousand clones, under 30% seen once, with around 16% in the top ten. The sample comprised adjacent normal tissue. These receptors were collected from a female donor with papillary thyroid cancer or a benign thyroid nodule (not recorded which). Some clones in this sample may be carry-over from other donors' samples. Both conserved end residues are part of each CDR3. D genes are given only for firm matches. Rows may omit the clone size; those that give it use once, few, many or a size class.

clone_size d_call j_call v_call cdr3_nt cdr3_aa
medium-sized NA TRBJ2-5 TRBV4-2 TGTGCCAGCAGCCAAGAATCGGTGAGGACAGCACCCCAAGAGACCCAGTACTTC CASSQESVRTAPQETQYF
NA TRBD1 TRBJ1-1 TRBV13 TGTGCCAGCACCGGGGGGACAGGGTCTAATGAAGCTTTCTTT CASTGGTGSNEAFF
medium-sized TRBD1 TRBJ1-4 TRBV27 TGTGCCAGCAGCCGACAGGGCGGTGTAGGAACTAATGAAAAACTGTTTTTT CASSRQGGVGTNEKLFF
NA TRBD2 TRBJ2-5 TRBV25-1 TGTGCCAGCAGTGAAGCCACTAGCGGAGAAGAGACCCAGTACTTC CASSEATSGEETQYF
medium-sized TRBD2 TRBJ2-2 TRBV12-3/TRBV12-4 TGTGCCAGCAGTTTATCTGTGGGACTAGCGGGGTACACCGGGGAGCTGTTTTTT CASSLSVGLAGYTGELFF
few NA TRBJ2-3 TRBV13 TGTGCCAGCAGCTACCGACTCGGGGCGCAGTATTTT CASSYRLGAQYF
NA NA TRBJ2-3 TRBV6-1 TGTGCCAGCAGTGAACCGCCGACGGGTCCTAGCACAGATACGCAGTATTTT CASSEPPTGPSTDTQYF
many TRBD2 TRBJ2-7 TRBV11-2 TGTGCCAGCAGCTTAGATCCTAGCGGGAGGGGGGAGCAGTACTTC CASSLDPSGRGEQYF
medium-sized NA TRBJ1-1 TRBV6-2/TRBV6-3 TGTGCCAGCAGTTACGCCGGGACGGAGGAAGCTTTCTTT CASSYAGTEEAFF
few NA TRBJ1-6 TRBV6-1 TGTGCCAGCAGTGCGTCAGAACATAATTCACCCCTCCACTTT CASSASEHNSPLHF
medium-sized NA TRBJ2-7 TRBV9 TGTGCCAGCAGCCCGGGGGTGGCCTACGAGCAGTACTTC CASSPGVAYEQYF
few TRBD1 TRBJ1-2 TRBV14 TGTGCCAGCAGCCAGGACAGGGTTGGCTACACCTTC CASSQDRVGYTF
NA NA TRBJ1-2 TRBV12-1 TGTGCCTGGCAACCCAGGGACATGTTCGACTATGGCTACACCTTC CAWQPRDMFDYGYTF
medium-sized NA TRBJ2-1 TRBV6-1 TGTGCCAGCAGTGAATTCGTTCCGGGGGCCGGTGAGCAGTTCTTC CASSEFVPGAGEQFF
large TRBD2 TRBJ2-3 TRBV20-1 TGCAGTGCTTCCAGCGGGATAGGCCGAAGGAAGTATTTT CSASSGIGRRKYF
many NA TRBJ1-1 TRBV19 TGTGCCAGTATCCAAGGTGAGGGAGCTTTCTTC CASIQGEGAFF
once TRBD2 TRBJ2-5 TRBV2 TGTGCCAGCAGTAGCCAACTAGCGGGAGGGGAGACCCAGTACTTC CASSSQLAGGETQYF
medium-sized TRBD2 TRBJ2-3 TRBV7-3 TGTGCCAGCAGCAACGGACTAGGGTCGGGCACAGATACGCAGTATTTT CASSNGLGSGTDTQYF
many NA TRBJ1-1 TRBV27 TGTGCCAGCAGTTTAGGCAGGGGAACTGAAGCTTTCTTT CASSLGRGTEAFF
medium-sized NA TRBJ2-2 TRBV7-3 TGTGCCAGCAGCTCCCCCCGGACAGCGAGAGGGGTTTACACCGGGGAGCTGTTTTTT CASSSPRTARGVYTGELFF
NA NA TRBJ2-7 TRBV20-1 TGCAGTGGGAACCGGATAGGGGGGTCGGCCTACGAGCAGTACTTC CSGNRIGGSAYEQYF
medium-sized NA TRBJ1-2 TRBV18 TGTGCCAGCTCACCAGCTACGGGAGTAGCTAACTATGGCTACACCTTC CASSPATGVANYGYTF
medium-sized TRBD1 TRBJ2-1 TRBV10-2 TGCGCCAGCAGCGCGGGACAGGTGTACAATGAGCAGTTCTTC CASSAGQVYNEQFF
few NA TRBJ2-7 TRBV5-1 TGCGCCAGCAGCCCCTTCCCACACTACGAGCAGTACTTC CASSPFPHYEQYF